This T cell receptor beta chain was observed in a study of blood T cell repertoires in COVID-19. Germline V gene data show CDR1 as SEHNR and CDR2 as FQNEAQ (reference sequence). This CDR3 contains 15 residues. J gave up 4 bases and V 5 bases, and 8 bases lay outside the gene matches. TCRdb's copy holds only in-frame clones and misses some; the assay was immunoSEQ multiplex PCR. The sample consists of more than 300,000 clones, around nine tenths of them appearing once. This clonotype was obtained from a young woman who had recovered from COVID-19. The V call is TRBV7-9, the J call TRBJ1-1; 9 bases align to TRBD1. Specimen: PBMCs or T cells enriched from blood (not recorded which). CDR3 amino acids: CASSPAGQGGTEAFF. The CDR3 bases are TGTGCCAGCAGCCCAGCGGGACAGGGAGGCACTGAAGCTTTCTTT.